This T cell receptor beta chain came from a study of cytotoxic CD8 clonotypes in ibrutinib-treated CLL. On the study more broadly: Results showed roughly 24 partial and 2 complete responses; following median around 68 months, approximately 15 remained remitted, approximately 12 advanced. Response samples were drawn at a median of approximately 11 months of treatment, range 6 to 36.

This CDR3 spans 13 amino acids. The germline V gene has CDR1 SGHRS and CDR2 YFSETQ. Trimming shortened V by 3 bases and J by 4 bases, and 8 bases separated the two germline ends. Study-level results: Public clonotypes, found uncommonly, either contracted or stayed stable on treatment. Samples from sustained-remission and progressing patients were taken at different times.

With regard to this clone: Its target is not known.

The assay was immunoSEQ multiplex PCR, and TCRdb's table has in-frame clones only and misses some. Altogether roughly 170,000 clones are present, 84% being singletons, with the ten largest covering 3.5% to 5.5%. The chain combines TRBV5-1 with TRBJ1-5, with a possible D match to TRBD1 (6 bases). The starting material was PBMCs, obtained after 24 months of ibrutinib treatment. The sequence came from a human donor with chronic lymphocytic leukemia. CDR3 in DNA: TGCGCCAGCAGCTGGGGGCAAAATCAGCCCCAGCATTTT. Its translation: CASSWGQNQPQHF.